Shown below are 29 T cell receptor beta chains from a single sample sequenced in a study of T cell responses to AZD1222 COVID-19 vaccine. Here immunoSEQ multiplex PCR was the method, and the copy in TCRdb shows in-frame clones only, minus some. Counted here are roughly 72,000 clones, roughly 85% occurring once; the ten biggest clones make up about a fifth. This specimen was peripheral blood, taken on day 0 of AZD1222 vaccination. These receptors all stem from an adult in good health.

The J gene is TRBJ1-5, the V gene TRBV19, with a tentative D call TRBD1 (6 bases). Germline CDR1 reads LNHDA; CDR2 reads SQIVND (reference sequence). V was pared by 1 base and J by 3 bases, with 13 bases between. This CDR3 is 16 amino acids long. The CDR3: CASSIVGGGNNQPQHF. Here the CDR3 DNA reads TGTGCCAGTAGTATAGTCGGAGGGGGGAACAATCAGCCCCAGCATTTT.

The chain recombines TRBV14 with TRBJ1-6; possibly TRBD1 for D (6 bases). V lost 4 bases, J lost 5 bases, and 12 bases lay in between. The CDR3 is 15 amino acids. Germline lookup yields CDR1 SGHDN and CDR2 FVKESK. For the CDR3, the DNA is TGTGCCAGCAGCCCCTCGGACAGCCATAATTCACCCCTCCACTTT. It specifies CASSPSDSHNSPLHF.

V and J are TRBV20-1 and TRBJ2-5; no definite D call. Germline CDR1 is DFQATT and CDR2 is SNEGSKA (reference sequence). The CDR3 spans 11 residues. CDR3 sequence reads: CSYRFQETQYF. Here the CDR3 DNA reads TGCAGCTACCGGTTTCAAGAGACCCAGTACTTC.

The genes are TRBV18 and TRBJ1-2, with 9 bases aligning to TRBD1. The CDR3 sequence is 16 residues long. Germline V lookup: CDR1 KGHSH, CDR2 LQKENI. The V gene end was trimmed by 2 bases and the J gene end by 4 bases; junction bases not matched to a gene: 8. CDR3 residues: CASSPDDRGYGYGYTF. CDR3 nucleotides: TGTGCCAGCTCACCAGATGACAGGGGGTACGGCTATGGCTACACCTTC.

The chain employs TRBV19 and TRBJ1-3; D is possibly TRBD1 (5 bases). This CDR3 comprises 15 residues. V was cut by 5 bases and J by 0 bases, with 11 bases left in between. Germline CDR1 and CDR2: LNHDA and SQIVND (reference sequence). This CDR3 reads CASSPGRLSGNTIYF. DNA of the CDR3: TGTGCCAGTAGTCCGGGACGGCTCTCTGGAAACACCATATATTTT.

The chain combines TRBV4-1 with TRBJ2-7; D gene uncertain. This CDR3 has 14 amino acids. Trimming cost V 1 base and J 3 bases, with 10 bases left between them. Germline assignment: CDR1 MGHRA and CDR2 YSYEKL. In DNA form, the CDR3 reads TGCGCCAGCAGCCAAGTGGTCCAGAACTACGAGCAGTACTTC. Residues: CASSQVVQNYEQYF.

This clone was picked up one time. The chain combines TRBV7-8 with TRBJ2-7, with 10 bases matching TRBD1. CDR1 is SGHVS and CDR2 is FQNEAQ in the germline V gene. With 5 bases clipped from V and 1 base from J, the junction kept 11 bases outside the gene matches. The CDR3 has 17 residues. CDR3: CASSVMSGQGDSYEQYF. As DNA, the CDR3 is TGTGCCAGCAGCGTTATGTCCGGACAGGGGGATTCCTACGAGCAGTACTTC.

J is TRBJ2-3 and V is TRBV29-1, with TRBD1 identical over 8 bases. Germline V gives CDR1 SQVTM, CDR2 ANQGSEA. This CDR3 is 14 amino acids long. V lost 3 bases to trimming and J lost 4 bases; unmatched junction nucleotides: 6. CDR3 residues: CSVERGQGADTQYF. The CDR3 DNA reads as TGCAGCGTTGAGCGCGGACAGGGCGCAGATACGCAGTATTTT.

CDR3: CATRWATLYNEQFF. The CDR3 DNA sequence: TGTGCCACCAGATGGGCAACCCTCTACAATGAGCAGTTCTTC. The V call is TRBV7-9, the J call TRBJ2-1; D ambiguous. V shed 10 bases and J shed 3 bases, with 16 bases lying between them. Per the germline V gene, CDR1 is SEHNR and CDR2 is FQNEAQ (reference sequence). The CDR3 consists of 14 residues.

This chain joins TRBV10-3 and TRBJ1-1; D not resolved. Germline V gene lookup returns CDR1 ENHRY and CDR2 SYGVKD. CDR3 length: 14 amino acids. V was trimmed by 3 bases and J by 0 bases, leaving 8 bases between them. The CDR3 is CAISEPPVNTEAFF. The CDR3 DNA follows: TGTGCCATCAGTGAACCACCCGTGAACACTGAAGCTTTCTTT.

The gene calls are TRBV5-1 and TRBJ2-5; possibly TRBD2 for D (6 bases). V was cut by 5 bases and J by 2 bases, with 10 bases left in between. Germline V gives CDR1 SGHRS, CDR2 YFSETQ. This CDR3 comprises 13 residues. The DNA for the CDR3 is TGCGCCAGCAGTAACGGGGGTCAAGAGACCCAGTACTTC. This translates into CASSNGGQETQYF.

V and J are TRBV7-9 and TRBJ1-2; no clear D gene. The CDR3 totals 14 residues. Looked up from germline, CDR1 is SEHNR and CDR2 is FQNEAQ (reference sequence). Trimming removed 5 bases at V and 0 bases at J, with 10 bases between. The CDR3 DNA follows: TGTGCCAGCAGCCCCACTTCTACTAACTATGGCTACACCTTC. Protein sequence: CASSPTSTNYGYTF. The full variable domain, its missing parts supplied by reference TRBV7-9 and TRBJ1-2, is DTGVSQNPRHKITKRGQNVTFRCDPISEHNRLYWYRQTLGQGPEFLTYFQNEAQLEKSRLLSDRFSAERPKGSFSTLEIQRTEQGDSAMYLCASSPTSTNYGYTFGSGTRLTVV.

The V gene is TRBV6-5, the J gene TRBJ2-2, with TRBD1 as a possible D gene (5 bases). The CDR3 length is 15 residues. Trimming took off 2 bases at V and 6 bases at J, with 13 bases between the two ends. Germline V gene lookup returns CDR1 MNHEY and CDR2 SVGAGI. The CDR3, as DNA: TGTGCCAGCAGTTACGTCGCAGGGATGGCCGGGGAGCTGTTTTTT. It encodes CASSYVAGMAGELFF.

The genes are TRBV12-3 or TRBV12-4 and TRBJ1-1, with D unresolved. The V gene lost 1 base and the J gene lost 4 bases, with 7 bases spanning the gap. The CDR3 has 13 residues. CDR3 sequence (DNA): TGTGCCAGCAGTTTAGGAGGGTCCACTGAAGCTTTCTTT. Protein product: CASSLGGSTEAFF.

This chain links TRBV6-1 with TRBJ1-3; possibly TRBD1 for D (6 bases). Trimming stripped 2 bases from V and 0 bases from J, with 14 bases between. CDR1 MNHNS and CDR2 SASEGT come from the germline V gene. The CDR3 sequence is 17 residues long. The CDR3 sequence: CASSETRGVGSGNTIYF. In DNA form, the CDR3 reads TGTGCCAGCAGTGAAACCAGGGGAGTCGGCTCTGGAAACACCATATATTTT.

The chain has TRBV25-1 and TRBJ1-3; D unresolved. CDR1 and CDR2 from the germline V gene are MGHDK and SYGVNS. The V end lost 3 bases, the J end lost 2 bases, and 2 bases lay between the germline ends. The CDR3 loop spans 12 amino acids. This CDR3 reads CASSDAGNTIYF. The CDR3 DNA is TGTGCCAGCAGTGATGCTGGAAACACCATATATTTT.

The chain combines TRBV6-5 with TRBJ1-2, with TRBD1 as a possible D gene (6 bases). This CDR3 is 15 amino acids long. The ends were cut back, 10 bases at V and 4 bases at J, with 22 bases in the middle. CDR1 and CDR2 from the germline V gene are MNHEY and SVGAGI. The CDR3 loop is CATHTGTTVSYGYTF. The CDR3 nucleotides read TGTGCCACTCATACCGGGACAACTGTTTCCTATGGCTACACCTTC.

This sequence joins TRBV11-3 and TRBJ2-2; D might be TRBD1 or TRBD2, each matching 5 bases. CDR1 and CDR2 from the germline V gene are SGHNT and YENEEA. The CDR3 totals 16 residues. The V end lost 1 base, the J end lost 6 bases, and 15 bases lay between the germline ends. CDR3 nucleotides: TGTGCCAGCAGCTTAGGTTGGGACCCCCGGGCCGGGGAGCTGTTTTTT. Amino acids: CASSLGWDPRAGELFF.

The chain employs TRBV24-1 and TRBJ2-3; 10 bases match TRBD2. The CDR3 runs 18 residues. V dropped 6 bases and J dropped 2; count of bases not matched to a gene: 13. Germline V gene data show CDR1 as KGHDR and CDR2 as SFDVKD. The CDR3 spells CATSSGRAPYDTTDTQYF. The CDR3, as DNA: TGTGCCACCAGTAGCGGGAGGGCCCCCTATGATACCACAGATACGCAGTATTTT.

The V call is TRBV20-1, the J call TRBJ2-1; D not resolved. V was shortened by 3 bases and J by 6 bases, with 15 bases between the two germline ends. Germline V gene data show CDR1 as DFQATT and CDR2 as SNEGSKA (reference sequence). The CDR3 runs to 14 residues. The CDR3 reads CSASLSIMGNEQFF. Written as DNA, the CDR3 is TGCAGTGCTAGTCTCTCCATCATGGGCAATGAGCAGTTCTTC.

V gene TRBV5-5 combines with J gene TRBJ1-2; D not resolved. The CDR3 loop spans 14 amino acids. CDR1 and CDR2 (germline): SGHKS, YYEKEE (reference sequence). V dropped 1 base and J dropped 6 bases, with 13 bases sitting between them. CDR3 sequence (DNA): TGTGCCAGCAGCTTGATCCGGCCCTTCGATGGCTACACCTTC. This encodes CASSLIRPFDGYTF. Full variable domain (rest looked up from reference TRBV5-5 and TRBJ1-2): DAGVTQSPTHLIKTRGQQVTLRCSPISGHKSVSWYQQVLGQGPQFIFQYYEKEERGRGNFPDRFSARQFPNYSSELNVNALLLGDSALYLCASSLIRPFDGYTFGSGTRLTVV.

The V gene is TRBV6-5, the J gene TRBJ1-1; D is ambiguous. Germline CDR1 MNHEY, CDR2 SVGAGI. V was cut by 5 bases and J by 0 bases, with 7 bases left in between. There are 13 residues in the CDR3. The CDR3 DNA is TGTGCCAGCAGTAACACTCTGAACACTGAAGCTTTCTTT. This gives the protein CASSNTLNTEAFF.

The V call is TRBV19, the J call TRBJ2-3; the D gene is possibly TRBD2 (6 bases). Germline V CDR1 and CDR2: LNHDA, SQIVND (reference sequence). This CDR3 comprises 14 residues. The ends were cut back, 7 bases at V and 4 bases at J, with 15 bases in the middle. Here the CDR3 DNA reads TGTGCCAGTACCCGGGGCGGGGTGGCAGATACGCAGTATTTT. This codes for CASTRGGVADTQYF.

The sample holds a few counts of this clone. The chain joins TRBV5-1 to TRBJ1-3; D is possibly TRBD1 (6 bases). V was shortened by 3 bases and J by 2 bases, with 9 bases between the two germline ends. CDR1 and CDR2 (germline): SGHRS, YFSETQ. The CDR3 has 14 amino acids. The CDR3 is CASSWRDTGNTIYF. In nucleotides, the CDR3 is TGCGCCAGCAGCTGGCGGGACACTGGAAACACCATATATTTT. The full variable domain, in which reference TRBV5-1 and TRBJ1-3 provide the parts outside the CDR3, is KAGVTQTPRYLIKTRGQQVTLSCSPISGHRSVSWYQQTPGQGLQFLFEYFSETQRNKGNFPGRFSGRQFSNSRSEMNVSTLELGDSALYLCASSWRDTGNTIYFGEGSWLTVV.

The chain links TRBV5-5 to TRBJ1-2; D call uncertain. Germline V CDR1 and CDR2: SGHKS, YYEKEE (reference sequence). The CDR3 is 13 amino acids. The V end was cut by 4 bases, the J end by 8 bases, with 15 bases between. The DNA for the CDR3 is TGTGCCAGCAGCCGGGAGGGTATGACGGGCTACACCTTC. Its protein is CASSREGMTGYTF.

This clone was counted only a few times. The chain uses TRBV6-6 and TRBJ2-7, with 9 bases identical to TRBD1. The CDR3 is 13 residues long. From germline, CDR1 is MNHNY and CDR2 SVGAGI (reference sequence). With 6 bases clipped from V and 7 bases from J, the junction kept 7 bases outside the gene matches. The CDR3 nucleotides are TGTGCCAGCAGGTCGGGACAGGGTGGGGAGCAGTACTTC. The encoded protein is CASRSGQGGEQYF.

The J gene is TRBJ2-5, the V gene TRBV30; 7 positions agree with TRBD1. Germline V gene sequence: CDR1 GTSNPN, CDR2 SVGIG (reference sequence). The CDR3 has 13 residues. V shed 5 bases and J 0 bases; nucleotides not matched to a gene: 3. CDR3 DNA sequence: TGTGCCTGGGACAGGGTGTACCAAGAGACCCAGTACTTC. Protein sequence: CAWDRVYQETQYF. The complete variable domain, with remaining parts taken from reference TRBV30 and TRBJ2-5, reads SQTIHQWPATLVQPVGSPLSLECTVEGTSNPNLYWYRQAAGRGLQLLFYSVGIGQISSEVPQNLSASRPQDRQFILSSKKLLLSDSGFYLCAWDRVYQETQYFGPGTRLLVL.

The chain joins TRBV6-5 to TRBJ1-2; TRBD1 agrees at 7 bases. There are 12 residues in the CDR3. Germline-derived CDR1 and CDR2 are MNHEY and SVGAGI. Losses at the gene ends were 6 bases for V and 7 bases for J; bases not matched to a gene: 5. CDR3 amino acids: CASSAGQVGYTF. CDR3 sequence (DNA): TGTGCCAGCAGCGCCGGACAGGTTGGCTACACCTTC.

This chain connects TRBV6-2 or TRBV6-3 to TRBJ2-7; 7 bases are a match to TRBD1. Per the germline V gene, CDR1 is MNHEY and CDR2 is SVGEGT. J was trimmed by 2 bases and V by 2 bases; bases with no gene match: 12. This CDR3 spans 17 amino acids. The CDR3: CASSYPITGATTYEQYF. CDR3 coding DNA: TGTGCCAGCAGTTACCCAATTACAGGGGCCACAACCTACGAGCAGTACTTC.